This entry is about one TCR beta chain. In germline, CDR1 is MNHEY, CDR2 SVGAGI. V shed 4 bases and J shed 11 bases, with 14 bases lying between them. This CDR3 comprises 12 residues. This sample was included in a study of STAT5B mutations in CD4+ large granular lymphocyte leukemia. The table came from immunoSEQ multiplex PCR; TCRdb's copy has only in-frame clones and leaves some out. The table has about 45,000 clones, approximately 86% seen once. The sample was CD4+ T cells from blood buffy coats. The clonotype comes from a human donor in good health. The V and J genes are TRBV6-5 and TRBJ1-1; tentative D call: TRBD1 (5 bases). CDR3 DNA: TGTGCCAGCAGTTCAGACCTAGGGACCGCTTTCTTT. Translating it yields CASSSDLGTAFF.